The 15 T cell receptor beta chains below all came from one sample that was sequenced in a study of metastatic and nonmetastatic thyroid tumors. Until they underwent thyroid surgery, no patient had received any treatment. TCRdb re-processed the PCR reads through MiXCR. In the table there are under 20,000 clones, roughly 24% of which are singletons. Material: tumor tissue. The receptors derive from a female donor with papillary thyroid cancer or a benign thyroid nodule (not recorded which). Some clones in this sample may be carry-over from other donors' samples.

This clone was observed a handful of times. CDR3 in amino acids: CASSPLAGPSYEQYF. The DNA for the CDR3 is TGTGCCAGTAGTCCACTAGCGGGCCCTTCCTACGAGCAGTACTTC. This rearrangement joins TRBV19 to TRBJ2-7; 9 positions agree with TRBD2. The germline CDR1 and CDR2 sequences are LNHDA and SQIVND (reference sequence). The CDR3 spans 15 residues. Trimming at V came to 5 bases and at J to 1 base, leaving 6 bases not matched to a gene. Complete variable domain (other parts from reference TRBV19 and TRBJ2-7): DGGITQSPKYLFRKEGQNVTLSCEQNLNHDAMYWYRQDPGQGLRLIYYSQIVNDFQKGDIAEGYSVSREKKESFPLTVTSAQKNPTAFYLCASSPLAGPSYEQYFGPGTRLTVT.

The table lists this clone with many counts. The chain uses TRBV25-1 and TRBJ2-2; 11 bases align to TRBD2. J gave up 1 base and V 4 bases, and 2 bases lay outside the gene matches. There are 16 residues in the CDR3. CDR1 MGHDK and CDR2 SYGVNS come from the germline V gene. CDR3 protein: CASSVTSGGNTGELFF. The CDR3 DNA reads TGTGCCAGCAGTGTTACTAGCGGGGGGAACACCGGGGAGCTGTTTTTT. The variable domain in full, completed from reference TRBV25-1 and TRBJ2-2, reads EADIYQTPRYLVIGTGKKITLECSQTMGHDKMYWYQQDPGMELHLIHYSYGVNSTEKGDLSSESTVSRIRTEHFPLTLESARPSHTSQYLCASSVTSGGNTGELFFGEGSRLTVL.

The sample holds a few counts of this clone. With a much larger clone just one base away, this may be a read error. Other DNA sequences from this sample encode an identical CDR3 as well. V and J are TRBV6-1 and TRBJ1-5; weak D call: TRBD1 (5 bases). CDR3 length: 14 residues. From germline, CDR1 is MNHNS and CDR2 SASEGT. The CDR3 coding sequence is TGTGCCAGTAAAAGGGGCGATAGCAATCGGCCCCAGCATTTT. Amino acids: CASKRGDSNRPQHF.

There are a few counts of this clone. This may arise from a read error, as a much more abundant clone is one base away. V is TRBV12-3 or TRBV12-4 and J is TRBJ2-2; 11 bases match TRBD2. V lost 5 bases, J lost 3 bases, and 2 bases stayed unmatched. This CDR3 spans 15 amino acids. The CDR3 is CASSLLAGDTGELFF. The DNA of the CDR3 is TGTGCCAGCAGTCTACTAGCGGGGGACACCGGGGAGCTGTTTTTT.

This clone was detected ten times or more. V and J are TRBV13 and TRBJ2-1; no reliable D call. CDR1 and CDR2 (germline): PRHDT, FYEKMQ (reference sequence). Trimming removed 4 bases at V and 9 bases at J, with 19 bases between. This CDR3 has 15 residues. This CDR3 is CASSSSLGWIGEQFF. In nucleotides, the CDR3 is TGTGCCAGCAGCTCCAGCCTAGGTTGGATCGGTGAGCAGTTCTTC. Using reference TRBV13 and TRBJ2-1 for the parts outside the CDR3, the full variable domain is AAGVIQSPRHLIKEKRETATLKCYPIPRHDTVYWYQQGPGQDPQFLISFYEKMQSDKGSIPDRFSAQQFSDYHSELNMSSLELGDSALYFCASSSSLGWIGEQFFGPGTRLTVL.

This clone occurred many times. V gene TRBV15 combines with J gene TRBJ2-3; unclear D gene. Germline V CDR1 and CDR2: LNHNV, YYDKDF (reference sequence). V lost 2 bases to trimming and J lost 4 bases, with 19 bases between them. The CDR3 consists of 17 residues. Here the CDR3 reads CATSRYIGPFWADTQYF. DNA for the CDR3: TGTGCCACCAGCAGATATATCGGGCCCTTCTGGGCAGATACGCAGTATTTT.

The rearrangement uses TRBV18 and TRBJ2-1, with TRBD2 matching over 7 bases. The CDR3 length is 13 residues. Germline values: CDR1 KGHSH, CDR2 LQKENI. The V segment lost 2 bases and the J segment 6 bases; nucleotides outside the gene matches: 1. In DNA, the CDR3 is TGTGCCAGCTCACCATCGGGGGGCAATGAGCAGTTCTTC. Its protein is CASSPSGGNEQFF.

This clone appeared many times. This chain connects TRBV11-2 to TRBJ1-2; 9 positions match TRBD1. The CDR3 has 14 residues. CDR1 and CDR2 (germline): SGHAT, FQNNGV. V lost 5 bases to trimming and J lost 2 bases; unmatched junction nucleotides: 3. Here the CDR3 reads CASSAGTGNYGYTF. CDR3 bases: TGTGCCAGCAGCGCCGGGACAGGGAACTATGGCTACACCTTC.

This clone showed up many times. This sequence joins TRBV7-2 and TRBJ2-7; D not certain. The germline gives CDR1 SGHTA, CDR2 FQGNSA. There are 14 residues in the CDR3. V gave up 1 base and J gave up 2 bases, with 9 bases separating them. The CDR3 nucleotides read TGTGCCAGCAGCTTAGGGCACGGAACCTACGAGCAGTACTTC. As protein: CASSLGHGTYEQYF.

The rearrangement uses TRBV12-3 or TRBV12-4 and TRBJ1-3; D is undetermined. This CDR3 is built from 12 residues. Between the trimmed V and J ends, which lost 9 bases and 6 bases, there was a span of 12 bases. CDR3 nucleotides: TGTGCCAGTGGTAGGGCTGTAAACACCATATATTTT. Protein sequence: CASGRAVNTIYF.

This CDR3 is CASRTGGSYNEQFF. CDR3 bases: TGTGCCAGCAGGACAGGGGGCTCCTACAATGAGCAGTTCTTC. The chain joins TRBV12-3 or TRBV12-4 to TRBJ2-1; TRBD1 agrees at 9 bases. Unmatched junction bases numbered 0, after V lost 6 bases and J lost 0 bases. The CDR3 spans 14 residues.

The sample holds many counts of this clone. This chain joins TRBV27 and TRBJ2-1; 13 nucleotides match TRBD2. The germline V gene has CDR1 MNHEY and CDR2 SMNVEV (reference sequence). V trimming: 10 bases; J trimming: 5 bases; junction bases outside the gene matches: 14. This CDR3 spans 17 amino acids. Here the CDR3 reads CANSEGLAGLLHNEQFF. In nucleotides, the CDR3 is TGTGCCAACTCAGAGGGACTAGCGGGGCTTCTACACAATGAGCAGTTCTTC.

This clone is classed as medium-sized (0.01 to 0.1%). V usage is TRBV27 and J usage is TRBJ1-2, with TRBD1 matching 10 bases. The CDR3 is 13 amino acids. Trimming at V came to 6 bases and at J to 8 bases, leaving 6 bases not matched to a gene. The V gene's germline CDR1 is MNHEY and CDR2 SMNVEV (reference sequence). CDR3 residues: CASRSGTGDGYTF. The CDR3 DNA is TGTGCCAGCAGGTCCGGGACAGGGGACGGCTACACCTTC.

The V call is TRBV5-1, the J call TRBJ2-2; D gene ambiguous. The V end lost 0 bases, the J end lost 1 base, and 4 bases lay between the germline ends. Looked up from germline, CDR1 is SGHRS and CDR2 is YFSETQ. The CDR3 spans 14 residues. DNA for the CDR3: TGCGCCAGCAGCTTGGACGGGAACACCGGGGAGCTGTTTTTT. As protein: CASSLDGNTGELFF. The variable domain in full, with the rest retrieved from reference TRBV5-1 and TRBJ2-2, is KAGVTQTPRYLIKTRGQQVTLSCSPISGHRSVSWYQQTPGQGLQFLFEYFSETQRNKGNFPGRFSGRQFSNSRSEMNVSTLELGDSALYLCASSLDGNTGELFFGEGSRLTVL.

Sample share makes this clone medium-sized. The genes are TRBV10-1 and TRBJ2-3, with unresolved D. V was shortened by 0 bases and J by 3 bases, with 7 bases between the two germline ends. Per germline, CDR1 WNHNN and CDR2 SYGVQD (reference sequence). The CDR3 runs 14 residues. DNA for the CDR3: TGCGCCAGCAGTGAGTCGGCGCAAACAGATACGCAGTATTTT. Translating it yields CASSESAQTDTQYF.